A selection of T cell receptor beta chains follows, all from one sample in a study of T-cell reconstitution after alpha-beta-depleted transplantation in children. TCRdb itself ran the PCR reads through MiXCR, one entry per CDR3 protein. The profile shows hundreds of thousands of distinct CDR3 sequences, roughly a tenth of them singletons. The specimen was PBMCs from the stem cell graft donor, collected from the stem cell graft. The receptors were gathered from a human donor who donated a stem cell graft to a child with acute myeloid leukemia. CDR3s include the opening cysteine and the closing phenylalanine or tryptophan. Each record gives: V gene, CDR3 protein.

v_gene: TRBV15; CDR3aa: CATSKPSGMNTGELFF
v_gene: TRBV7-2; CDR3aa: CASSSTLDYEQYF
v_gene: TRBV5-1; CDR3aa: CASSPQGRGEYF
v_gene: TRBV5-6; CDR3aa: CASSWVGDTQYF
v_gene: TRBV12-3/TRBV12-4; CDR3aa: CASSKSDRVGETQYF
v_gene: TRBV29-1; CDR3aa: CSVGPRQGATEAFF
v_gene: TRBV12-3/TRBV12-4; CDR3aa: CASSEPGRAYEQYF
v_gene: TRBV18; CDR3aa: CASSTGDSGNTIYF
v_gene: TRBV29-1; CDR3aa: CSVRDRTYEQYF
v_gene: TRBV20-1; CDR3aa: CSARDPGVTYNEQFF